The 23 T cell receptor beta chains below all came from one sample that was sequenced in a study of OX40 agonist ivuxolimab in advanced cancers. Clones were sequenced by immunoSEQ multiplex PCR, and TCRdb holds only the in-frame ones, with some missing. The sample carries over 25,000 clones, 80% recorded once. Sequenced material: CD4+ or CD8+ T cells sorted from blood, taken in a trial of the OX40 agonist ivuxolimab. The source of these receptors is an adult with an advanced solid tumor such as melanoma, head and neck, liver or kidney cancer.

Here the CDR3 reads CASSRQENSNQPQHF. Here the CDR3 DNA reads TGTGCCAGCAGCCGACAGGAAAATAGCAATCAGCCCCAGCATTTT. The chain is built from TRBV28 and TRBJ1-5; a possible D gene is TRBD1 (6 bases). Looked up from germline, CDR1 is MDHEN and CDR2 is SYDVKM. V was clipped by 6 bases and J by 0 bases, with 12 bases between them. CDR3 length: 15 amino acids. The entire variable domain, with the rest obtained from reference TRBV28 and TRBJ1-5, is as follows: DVKVTQSSRYLVKRTGEKVFLECVQDMDHENMFWYRQDPGLGLRLIYFSYDVKMKEKGDIPEGYSVSREKKERFSLILESASTNQTSMYLCASSRQENSNQPQHFGDGTRLSIL.

The chain carries TRBV20-1 and TRBJ2-5; 8 nucleotides align to TRBD2. V dropped 8 bases and J dropped 4; count of bases not matched to a gene: 3. The CDR3 has 11 residues. Germline lookup yields CDR1 DFQATT and CDR2 SNEGSKA (reference sequence). The CDR3 DNA follows: TGCAGTCCGAGCGGGGGAGAGACCCAGTACTTC. It encodes CSPSGGETQYF.

This clone was detected once. This chain links TRBV10-3 with TRBJ2-3, with a weak D call TRBD2 (5 bases). The CDR3 consists of 13 residues. Trimming shortened V by 6 bases and J by 1 base, and 8 bases separated the two germline ends. Germline V gives CDR1 ENHRY, CDR2 SYGVKD. This CDR3 reads CAIRGSRTDTQYF. CDR3 DNA sequence: TGTGCCATCAGAGGGAGTCGCACAGATACGCAGTATTTT.

The chain recombines TRBV6-4 with TRBJ2-1; TRBD1 matches 9 bases. J lost 2 bases, V lost 6 bases, and 5 bases had no gene match. Germline V gives CDR1 MRHNA, CDR2 SNTAGT. CDR3 size: 15 residues. DNA for the CDR3: TGTGCCAGCAGAGCACAGGGGGCTACCTACAATGAGCAGTTCTTC. This codes for CASRAQGATYNEQFF.

The gene calls are TRBV15 and TRBJ2-1, with 8 bases lining up with TRBD1. CDR3 length: 16 residues. CDR1 is LNHNV and CDR2 is YYDKDF in the germline V gene (reference sequence). The V and J ends lost 5 bases and 4 bases, in that order; junction bases with no gene match: 10. This chain's CDR3 is CATSSLGRGLYNEQFF. Written as DNA, the CDR3 is TGTGCCACCAGCTCCCTGGGCAGGGGGCTTTACAATGAGCAGTTCTTC. The full variable domain, with the rest looked up from reference TRBV15 and TRBJ2-1, is DAMVIQNPRYQVTQFGKPVTLSCSQTLNHNVMYWYQQKSSQAPKLLFHYYDKDFNNEADTPDNFQSRRPNTSFCFLDIRSPGLGDTAMYLCATSSLGRGLYNEQFFGPGTRLTVL.

This clone has a handful of counts. The CDR3: CASSRQGSAKNIQYF. The DNA of the CDR3 is TGTGCCAGCAGTCGACAGGGGTCTGCCAAAAACATTCAGTACTTC. The J gene is TRBJ2-4, the V gene TRBV5-4; 8 bases match TRBD1. CDR1 and CDR2 (germline): SGHNT, YYREEE (reference sequence). The length of the CDR3 is 15 residues. Germline trimming cut 5 bases from V and 1 base from J; bases unmatched to any gene: 5.

This clone was counted a single time. The chain combines TRBV25-1 with TRBJ2-1, with D unclear. CDR3 length: 13 amino acids. Trimming took off 10 bases at V and 9 bases at J, with 19 bases between the two ends. Germline V CDR1 and CDR2: MGHDK, SYGVNS. CDR3 coding DNA: TGTGCCACCGAACCGGGTGGATGGAGTGAGCAGTTCTTC. The encoded protein is CATEPGGWSEQFF.

This chain uses TRBV2 with TRBJ2-1; 7 bases are a match to TRBD2. Germline assignment: CDR1 SNHLY and CDR2 FYNNEI. Unmatched junction bases numbered 3, after V lost 8 bases and J lost 2 bases. The CDR3 loop spans 13 amino acids. This CDR3 reads CASRRGAYNEQFF. As DNA, the CDR3 is TGTGCCAGCCGCCGGGGGGCCTACAATGAGCAGTTCTTC.

The V call is TRBV7-9, the J call TRBJ1-4; TRBD1 might be the D (6 bases). V dropped 5 bases and J dropped 4 bases, with 14 bases sitting between them. Germline V gene lookup returns CDR1 SEHNR and CDR2 FQNEAQ (reference sequence). This CDR3 has 15 amino acids. The CDR3 protein is CASSIEQDSNEKLFF. The CDR3, as DNA: TGTGCCAGCAGCATAGAACAGGACAGTAATGAAAAACTGTTTTTT.

CDR3 sequence reads: CASGKGKGSNQPQHF. CDR3 coding DNA: TGTGCCAGCGGGAAGGGGAAAGGCAGCAATCAGCCCCAGCATTTT. J is TRBJ1-5 and V is TRBV6-1; tentatively, D is TRBD1 (5 bases). Germline CDR1 and CDR2: MNHNS and SASEGT. There are 15 residues in the CDR3. V dropped 8 bases and J dropped 1 base, with 15 bases sitting between them.

V and J are TRBV5-1 and TRBJ1-4, with a tentative D call TRBD1 (6 bases). There are 14 residues in the CDR3. The V end was cut by 2 bases, the J end by 8 bases, with 13 bases between. CDR1 and CDR2 (germline): SGHRS, YFSETQ. The CDR3 spells CASSFTGSREKLFF. The DNA of the CDR3 is TGCGCCAGCAGCTTTACAGGGTCTCGGGAAAAACTGTTTTTT.

The chain uses TRBV18 and TRBJ2-5; D is unresolved. This CDR3 spans 13 amino acids. Germline assignment: CDR1 KGHSH and CDR2 LQKENI. Trimming removed 1 base from V and 5 bases from J, with 8 bases in between. The CDR3 nucleotides are TGTGCCAGCTCACCACGGATGGGGGAGACCCAGTACTTC. This encodes CASSPRMGETQYF.

This chain links TRBV5-5 with TRBJ1-1; D possibly corresponds to TRBD1 (5 bases). The V and J ends lost 6 bases and 5 bases respectively, with 17 bases between them. The length of the CDR3 is 14 residues. CDR1 and CDR2 (germline): SGHKS, YYEKEE (reference sequence). DNA of the CDR3: TGTGCCAGCACGCAGGGCGCCGTCTCGACTGAAGCTTTCTTT. Its translation: CASTQGAVSTEAFF.

The chain has TRBV5-1 and TRBJ2-3; 10 bases line up with TRBD2. Germline V gene data show CDR1 as SGHRS and CDR2 as YFSETQ. The ends lost 0 bases at V and 4 bases at J; junction bases unmatched: 5. CDR3 length: 16 residues. CDR3 DNA sequence: TGCGCCAGCAGCTTGGAACTAGCGGGGAGTTCAGATACGCAGTATTTT. It specifies CASSLELAGSSDTQYF.

To note about this clone: A read error is possible here, since a much larger clone lies one base away. This rearrangement joins TRBV20-1 to TRBJ2-5; no reliable D call. CDR3 length equals 10 residues. The germline gives CDR1 DFQATT, CDR2 SNEGSKA (reference sequence). CDR3 DNA: TGCGGTGCTACTGGAGAGACCCAGTACTTC. Translation gives CGATGETQYF.

This clone has only a few counts. The J gene is TRBJ1-2, the V gene TRBV2, with a tentative D call TRBD1 (6 bases). V was trimmed by 6 bases and J by 6 bases, leaving 17 bases between them. The CDR3 runs 14 residues. Germline V gene lookup returns CDR1 SNHLY and CDR2 FYNNEI. CDR3 in DNA: TGTGCCAGCAGGAGCGGGGGGCTTGGGGATGGCTACACCTTC. Translating it yields CASRSGGLGDGYTF.

V and J are TRBV27 and TRBJ2-3; 8 bases fit TRBD1. With 2 bases clipped from V and 7 bases from J, the junction kept 11 bases outside the gene matches. The CDR3 extends over 16 amino acids. CDR1 MNHEY and CDR2 SMNVEV come from the germline V gene (reference sequence). CDR3 nucleotide sequence: TGTGCCAGCAGTTTAGAAGGTGTCAGGGGGCTAAATACGCAGTATTTT. Translating it yields CASSLEGVRGLNTQYF.

The chain carries TRBV10-3 and TRBJ2-7, with D perhaps matching TRBD1 (5 bases). Germline V gene sequence: CDR1 ENHRY, CDR2 SYGVKD. The CDR3 covers 13 residues. V was trimmed by 0 bases and J by 6 bases, leaving 9 bases between them. The CDR3 bases are TGTGCCATCAGTGAGTCAAGGGGCGGCGAGCAGTACTTC. Protein sequence: CAISESRGGEQYF.

The chain couples TRBV4-1 to TRBJ2-3, with 9 bases aligning to TRBD2. The germline V gene has CDR1 MGHRA and CDR2 YSYEKL. This CDR3 has 17 amino acids. With 1 base clipped from V and 9 bases from J, the junction kept 14 bases outside the gene matches. Here the CDR3 DNA reads TGCGCCAGCAGCCAAGTATCCAGCGGGGGGCTCTCGTTGACGCAGTATTTT. As protein: CASSQVSSGGLSLTQYF.

The rearrangement links TRBV5-5 to TRBJ1-3, with D uncertain. CDR1 is SGHKS, CDR2 YYEKEE, per germline (reference sequence). The CDR3 has 14 amino acids. Trimming pared 0 bases from V and 4 bases from J, leaving 8 bases between. In DNA form, the CDR3 reads TGTGCCAGCAGCTTGGAATGGGAAGGAAACACCATATATTTT. Protein product: CASSLEWEGNTIYF.

The chain joins TRBV2 to TRBJ1-6; D gene uncertain. The germline gives CDR1 SNHLY, CDR2 FYNNEI. The CDR3 covers 15 residues. V was trimmed by 4 bases and J by 2 bases, leaving 9 bases between them. CDR3 DNA sequence: TGTGCCAGCAGTGCGAGGAGCACCTATAATTCACCCCTCCACTTT. This translates into CASSARSTYNSPLHF.

This chain joins TRBV10-1 and TRBJ2-5; D perhaps matches TRBD1 (5 bases). Trimming removed 4 bases at V and 3 bases at J, with 9 bases between. In germline, CDR1 is WNHNN, CDR2 SYGVQD (reference sequence). There are 13 residues in the CDR3. DNA of the CDR3: TGCGCCAGCAGTGTCGAGACAGAAGAGACCCAGTACTTC. Translating gives CASSVETEETQYF.

This sequence joins TRBV5-4 and TRBJ1-1; 9 bases are shared with TRBD1. The germline V gene has CDR1 SGHNT and CDR2 YYREEE (reference sequence). The V gene end was trimmed by 4 bases and the J gene end by 5 bases; junction bases not matched to a gene: 6. CDR3 length equals 14 residues. As DNA, the CDR3 is TGTGCCAGCAGCCAAGGACAGGGGATGACTGAAGCTTTCTTT. Amino acids: CASSQGQGMTEAFF.